This TCR beta chain was sequenced during a study of long-term antiretroviral therapy in people with HIV. General study results and limits: Clonotypes expanded prior to ART showed repertoire dominance at all sampled time points. Post-ART, diversity grew, though it stayed under transplant donor control levels. Comparison with controls showed narrower CDR3 length ranges in HIV repertoires.

About this clone: The antigen remains unidentified.

Germline V gives CDR1 SGHRS, CDR2 YFSETQ. This CDR3 has 12 amino acids. The ends were cut back, 3 bases at V and 4 bases at J, with 5 bases in the middle. This was the immunoSEQ v3.0 assay at survey level. Sequenced by immunoSEQ multiplex PCR; TCRdb stores in-frame clones only, minus some. Of some 36,000 clones listed, about 85% are singletons. The chain recombines TRBV5-1 with TRBJ2-1; the D is unclear. Specimen: unsorted PBMCs, collected 2.7 to 2.9 years before starting antiretroviral therapy. This sequence originates from a woman aged 25 to 39 with HIV. CDR3 DNA: TGCGCCAGCAGCTCAACTTACAATGAGCAGTTCTTC. The encoded protein is CASSSTYNEQFF.